The 14 T cell receptor beta chains presented below share a single source sample, sequenced in a study of blood T cell repertoires in COVID-19. Produced via immunoSEQ multiplex PCR; TCRdb's table is partial and in-frame only. The sample records about 130,000 clones, about 88% being singletons. Sequenced input: peripheral blood. The receptors shown here come from a woman of 80 years or more with acute or convalescent COVID-19.

The chain couples TRBV6-2 or TRBV6-3 to TRBJ2-4; 8 bases fit TRBD2. There are 15 residues in the CDR3. Germline values: CDR1 MNHEY, CDR2 SVGEGT. With V trimmed by 4 bases and J by 0 bases, 2 bases remained unmatched. As DNA, the CDR3 is TGTGCCAGCAGTTCGGGGGGGGGAGCCAAAAACATTCAGTACTTC. As protein: CASSSGGGAKNIQYF.

The V gene is TRBV11-2, the J gene TRBJ2-3; 10 bases align to TRBD2. With V trimmed by 5 bases and J by 0 bases, 2 bases remained unmatched. Germline V gene sequence: CDR1 SGHAT, CDR2 FQNNGV. There are 15 residues in the CDR3. CDR3 residues: CASSLAGDSTDTQYF. For the CDR3, the DNA is TGTGCCAGCAGCCTAGCGGGGGATAGCACAGATACGCAGTATTTT.

This chain connects TRBV4-3 to TRBJ1-2; TRBD1 matches at 7 bases. Germline-derived CDR1 and CDR2 are LGHNA and YSLEER. The CDR3 consists of 16 residues. The ends lost 0 bases at V and 5 bases at J; junction bases unmatched: 9. The DNA of the CDR3 is TGCGCCAGCAGCCAAGAAAGGGCAGGGGGTTTTTATGGCTACACCTTC. Protein sequence: CASSQERAGGFYGYTF.

V usage is TRBV4-3 and J usage is TRBJ1-2; TRBD1 matches at 11 bases. V lost 0 bases to trimming and J lost 3 bases; unmatched junction nucleotides: 6. CDR1 is LGHNA and CDR2 is YSLEER in the germline V gene. This CDR3 is built from 17 residues. For the CDR3, the DNA is TGCGCCAGCAGCCAAGAGTGGGGGACAGGGGGTTACTATGGCTACACCTTC. Residues: CASSQEWGTGGYYGYTF.

J is TRBJ1-2 and V is TRBV6-5; D is unresolved. CDR1 MNHEY and CDR2 SVGAGI come from the germline V gene. This CDR3 is 11 amino acids long. Trimming stripped 6 bases from V and 6 bases from J, with 8 bases between. The CDR3 nucleotides are TGTGCCAGCAGCCCCGGGGATGGCTACACCTTC. The encoded protein is CASSPGDGYTF.

The genes are TRBV3-1 (or the pseudogene TRBV3-2) and TRBJ1-6; 8 positions agree with TRBD1. The CDR3 has 16 residues. The germline V gene encodes CDR1 LGHDT and CDR2 YNNKEL (reference sequence). Trimming removed 5 bases from V and 2 bases from J; junction bases left unmatched: 5. CDR3 DNA: TGTGCCAGCAGCTCCCAGGGGGCCGCCTATAATTCACCCCTCCACTTT. Translated: CASSSQGAAYNSPLHF.

The rearrangement joins TRBV5-1 to TRBJ2-5, with D hard to call. The germline CDR1 and CDR2 sequences are SGHRS and YFSETQ. V was trimmed by 4 bases and J by 3 bases, leaving 13 bases between them. CDR3 length: 14 amino acids. Here the CDR3 reads CASSTVDWEETQYF. As DNA, the CDR3 is TGCGCCAGCAGCACGGTCGACTGGGAAGAGACCCAGTACTTC.

V and J are TRBV4-1 and TRBJ2-2; TRBD2 might be the D (7 bases). V lost 5 bases, J lost 7 bases, and 23 bases lay in between. The CDR3 spans 17 residues. CDR1 is MGHRA and CDR2 is YSYEKL in the germline V gene. The CDR3 spells CASSYAPPGGGGGELFF. As DNA, the CDR3 is TGCGCCAGCAGCTACGCCCCGCCCGGGGGCGGGGGCGGGGAGCTGTTTTTT.

This chain links TRBV27 with TRBJ1-1; a weak D match, TRBD1 (5 bases). The germline V gene encodes CDR1 MNHEY and CDR2 SMNVEV (reference sequence). The V end was cut by 3 bases, the J end by 0 bases, with 20 bases between. The CDR3 covers 18 residues. The CDR3 coding sequence is TGTGCCAGCAGTTTCTATCCCACGACAGAAAGGTTGAACACTGAAGCTTTCTTT. As protein: CASSFYPTTERLNTEAFF.

This clone has a handful of counts. The chain carries TRBV7-9 and TRBJ1-1; 8 bases line up with TRBD1. This CDR3 is 13 amino acids long. CDR1 is SEHNR, CDR2 FQNEAQ, per germline (reference sequence). The trim removed 5 bases at V and 4 bases at J, leaving 3 bases unmatched. CDR3 in DNA: TGTGCCAGCAGCCGACAGGGGATCACTGAAGCTTTCTTT. It yields the protein CASSRQGITEAFF.

The chain links TRBV6-2 or TRBV6-3 to TRBJ1-1; D uncertain. Germline assignment: CDR1 MNHEY and CDR2 SVGEGT. Trimming removed 2 bases from V and 2 bases from J, with 12 bases in between. CDR3 length: 15 amino acids. CDR3 protein: CASSYSGRINTEAFF. The CDR3 bases are TGTGCCAGCAGTTACAGTGGCAGGATAAACACTGAAGCTTTCTTT.

In DNA, the CDR3 is TGTGCCAGCAGCCAAGATATGGGGCAGGCCCCGAGGACTGAAGCTTTCTTT. This encodes CASSQDMGQAPRTEAFF. This chain uses TRBV14 with TRBJ1-1; a weak D match, TRBD1 (5 bases). Germline V CDR1 and CDR2: SGHDN, FVKESK. The V end was cut by 0 bases, the J end by 5 bases, with 19 bases between. CDR3 length: 17 amino acids.

The chain joins TRBV7-2 to TRBJ2-1, with 14 bases that match TRBD2. This CDR3 comprises 16 residues. Germline-derived CDR1 and CDR2 are SGHTA and FQGNSA. With 5 bases clipped from V and 9 bases from J, the junction kept 9 bases outside the gene matches. CDR3 sequence (DNA): TGTGCCAGCAGCATGACTAGCGGGGGGGCCTTTGGTGAGCAGTTCTTC. Translation: CASSMTSGGAFGEQFF.

This clone was observed a single time. The sample holds other DNA sequences that translate to the same CDR3. This sequence joins TRBV7-9 and TRBJ2-1; TRBD2 aligns across 8 bases. Germline loops: CDR1 SEHNR, CDR2 FQNEAQ (reference sequence). The CDR3 has 18 residues. Germline trimming cut 6 bases from V and 3 bases from J; bases unmatched to any gene: 16. This CDR3 reads CASSSPGPQRGIYNEQFF. The CDR3, as DNA: TGTGCCAGCAGTTCCCCGGGCCCCCAGCGGGGGATCTACAATGAGCAGTTCTTC.